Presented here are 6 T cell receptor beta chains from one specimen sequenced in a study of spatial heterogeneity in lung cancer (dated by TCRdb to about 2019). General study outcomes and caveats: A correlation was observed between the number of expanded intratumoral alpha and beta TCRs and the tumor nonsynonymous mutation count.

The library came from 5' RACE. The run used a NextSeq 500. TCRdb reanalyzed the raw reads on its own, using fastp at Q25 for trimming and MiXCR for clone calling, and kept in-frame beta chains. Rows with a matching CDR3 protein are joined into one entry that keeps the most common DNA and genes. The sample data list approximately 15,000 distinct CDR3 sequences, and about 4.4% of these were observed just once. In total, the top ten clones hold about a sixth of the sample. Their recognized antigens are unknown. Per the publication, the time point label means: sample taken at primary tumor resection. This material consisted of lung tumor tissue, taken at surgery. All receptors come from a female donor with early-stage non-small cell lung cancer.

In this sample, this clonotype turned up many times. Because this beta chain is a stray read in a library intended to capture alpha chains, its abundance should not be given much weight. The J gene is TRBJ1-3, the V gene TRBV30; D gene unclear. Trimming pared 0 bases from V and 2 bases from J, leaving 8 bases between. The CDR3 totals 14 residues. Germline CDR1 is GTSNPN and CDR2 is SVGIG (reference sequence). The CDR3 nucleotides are TGTGCCTGGAGTGTACTTGGGGCTGGAAACACCATATATTTT. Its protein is CAWSVLGAGNTIYF.

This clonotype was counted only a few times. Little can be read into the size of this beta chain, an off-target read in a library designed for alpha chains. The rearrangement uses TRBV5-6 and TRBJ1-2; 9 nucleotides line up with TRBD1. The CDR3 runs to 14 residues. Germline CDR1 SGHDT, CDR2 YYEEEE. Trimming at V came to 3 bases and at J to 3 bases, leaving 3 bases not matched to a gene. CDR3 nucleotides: TGTGCCAGCAGCTCACGGGACAGGGACTATGGCTACACCTTC. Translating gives CASSSRDRDYGYTF. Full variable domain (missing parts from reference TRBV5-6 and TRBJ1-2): DAGVTQSPTHLIKTRGQQVTLRCSPKSGHDTVSWYQQALGQGPQFIFQYYEEEERQRGNFPDRFSGHQFPNYSSELNVNALLLGDSALYLCASSSRDRDYGYTFGSGTRLTVV.

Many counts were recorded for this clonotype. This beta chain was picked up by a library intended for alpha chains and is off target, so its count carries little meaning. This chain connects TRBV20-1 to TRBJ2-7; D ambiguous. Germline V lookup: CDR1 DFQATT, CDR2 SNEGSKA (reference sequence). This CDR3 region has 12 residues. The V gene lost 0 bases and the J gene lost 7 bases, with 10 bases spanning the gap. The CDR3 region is CSARETLLEQYF. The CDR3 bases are TGCAGTGCTAGAGAGACCCTCTTAGAGCAGTACTTC.

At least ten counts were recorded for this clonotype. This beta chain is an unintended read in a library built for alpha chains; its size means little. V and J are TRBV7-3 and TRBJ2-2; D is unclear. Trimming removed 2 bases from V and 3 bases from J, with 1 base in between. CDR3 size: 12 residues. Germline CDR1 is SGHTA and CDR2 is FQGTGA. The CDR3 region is CASSLDTGELFF. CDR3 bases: TGTGCCAGCAGCTTAGACACCGGGGAGCTGTTTTTT.

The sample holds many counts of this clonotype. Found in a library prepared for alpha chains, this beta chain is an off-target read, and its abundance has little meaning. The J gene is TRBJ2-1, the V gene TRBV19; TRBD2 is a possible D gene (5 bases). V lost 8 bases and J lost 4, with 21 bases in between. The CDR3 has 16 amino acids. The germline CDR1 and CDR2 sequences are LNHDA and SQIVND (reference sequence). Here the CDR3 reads CASPPSGSGPYNEQFF. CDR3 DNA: TGTGCCAGTCCTCCCTCGGGGAGCGGACCATACAATGAGCAGTTCTTC. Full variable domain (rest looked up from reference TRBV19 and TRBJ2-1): DGGITQSPKYLFRKEGQNVTLSCEQNLNHDAMYWYRQDPGQGLRLIYYSQIVNDFQKGDIAEGYSVSREKKESFPLTVTSAQKNPTAFYLCASPPSGSGPYNEQFFGPGTRLTVL.

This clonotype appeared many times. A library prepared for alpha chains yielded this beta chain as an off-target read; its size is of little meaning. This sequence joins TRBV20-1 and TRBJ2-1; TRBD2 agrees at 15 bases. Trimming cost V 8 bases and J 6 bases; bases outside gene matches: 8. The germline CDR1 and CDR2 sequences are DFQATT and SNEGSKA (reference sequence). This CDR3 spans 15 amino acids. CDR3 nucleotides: TGCAGTCTTATAGGACTAGCGGGGGGGCGCAATGAGCAGTTCTTC. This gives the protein CSLIGLAGGRNEQFF.